One sample yielded the 12 T cell receptor beta chains listed below, sequenced in a study of cytomegalovirus exposure and HLA in healthy donors. Amplification used 60 Vbeta primers and 13 Jbeta primers. Profiling relied on immunoSEQ multiplex PCR, and the TCRdb table lists in-frame clones only, not all of them. The data contain about 130,000 clones, 60% to 85% of them singletons. The sequencing input was PBMCs. Receptors were obtained from a man aged 30-40 years in good health and CMV-seronegative.

The chain combines TRBV6-6 with TRBJ1-2; possibly TRBD1 for D (6 bases). Germline values: CDR1 MNHNY, CDR2 SVGAGI (reference sequence). The CDR3 covers 15 residues. V shed 7 bases and J shed 3 bases, with 18 bases lying between them. The CDR3 nucleotides read TGTGCCAGCACCGGGCTGGGGGCGAGGGACTATGGCTACACCTTC. Protein product: CASTGLGARDYGYTF.

This chain connects TRBV2 to TRBJ2-3; 10 bases match TRBD1. CDR1 is SNHLY and CDR2 is FYNNEI in the germline V gene. The CDR3 has 15 amino acids. J lost 9 bases, V lost 3 bases, and 9 bases had no gene match. CDR3 nucleotides: TGTGCCAGCAGTGAGGAGACAGGGGGCCTTTCGACGCAGTATTTT. Translating it yields CASSEETGGLSTQYF.

The chain links TRBV28 to TRBJ1-5, with 8 positions matching TRBD1. The CDR3 is made up of 17 amino acids. Germline V gene lookup returns CDR1 MDHEN and CDR2 SYDVKM. The V segment lost 3 bases and the J segment 1 base; nucleotides outside the gene matches: 8. This CDR3 reads CASSLTGEPRSNQPQHF. The CDR3 DNA sequence: TGTGCCAGCAGTTTGACAGGGGAGCCCCGGAGCAATCAGCCCCAGCATTTT.

CDR3 DNA: TGTGCCAGCAGTCCTCACAGGGATTCTGGGGCCAACGTCCTGACTTTC. The encoded protein is CASSPHRDSGANVLTF. The genes are TRBV27 and TRBJ2-6; possible D gene TRBD1, 6 bases. The CDR3 consists of 16 residues. From germline, CDR1 is MNHEY and CDR2 SMNVEV (reference sequence). V was cut by 5 bases and J by 1 base, with 12 bases left in between. The entire variable domain, with the rest obtained from reference TRBV27 and TRBJ2-6, is as follows: EAQVTQNPRYLITVTGKKLTVTCSQNMNHEYMSWYRQDPGLGLRQIYYSMNVEVTDKGDVPEGYKVSRKEKRNFPLILESPSPNQTSLYFCASSPHRDSGANVLTFGAGSRLTVL.

This clone was detected only once. The chain joins TRBV4-2 to TRBJ1-4, with 8 positions matching TRBD1. The CDR3 consists of 18 residues. Germline values: CDR1 LGHNA, CDR2 YNFKEQ. Germline trimming cut 1 base from V and 5 bases from J; bases unmatched to any gene: 12. The chain's CDR3 is CASSQVGWGQAKNEKLFF. In DNA, the CDR3 is TGTGCCAGCAGCCAAGTAGGGTGGGGACAGGCGAAAAATGAAAAACTGTTTTTT.

The chain combines TRBV6-1 with TRBJ2-3, with unresolved D. Germline values: CDR1 MNHNS, CDR2 SASEGT. V was trimmed by 5 bases and J by 1 base, leaving 7 bases between them. The CDR3 sequence is 13 residues long. DNA of the CDR3: TGTGCCAGCAGTTTCTTCGGCACAGATACGCAGTATTTT. Protein product: CASSFFGTDTQYF.

The J gene is TRBJ2-4, the V gene TRBV5-4, with D possibly being TRBD2 (6 bases). CDR1 SGHNT and CDR2 YYREEE come from the germline V gene (reference sequence). The CDR3 contains 15 residues. Trimming took 0 bases from V and 8 from J, leaving 15 bases between them. The CDR3 loop is CASSLGEVGSYIQYF. CDR3 bases: TGTGCCAGCAGCTTGGGGGAGGTCGGGAGCTACATTCAGTACTTC.

The genes are TRBV11-3 and TRBJ2-7, with 7 bases aligning to TRBD1. This CDR3 is 13 amino acids long. Germline values: CDR1 SGHNT, CDR2 YENEEA. With V trimmed by 11 bases and J by 9 bases, 16 bases remained unmatched. The CDR3 bases are TGTGCCGCGGTCGAGGGGGCAAATAACGGGCAGTACTTC. The encoded protein is CAAVEGANNGQYF. Variable domain in full (rest from reference TRBV11-3 and TRBJ2-7): EAGVVQSPRYKIIEKKQPVAFWCNPISGHNTLYWYLQNLGQGPELLIRYENEEAVDDSQLPKDRFSAERLKGVDSTLKIQPAELGDSAVYLCAAVEGANNGQYFGPGTRLTVT.

This chain connects TRBV19 to TRBJ1-5; 7 bases map to TRBD1. CDR1 LNHDA and CDR2 SQIVND come from the germline V gene (reference sequence). The CDR3 loop spans 20 amino acids. The J segment lost 4 bases and the V segment lost 5 bases, leaving 23 bases of the junction unmatched. The CDR3 sequence is CASSSPSSRDRWGPNQPQHF. CDR3 sequence (DNA): TGTGCCAGTAGTTCGCCGTCGAGTCGGGACAGATGGGGTCCTAATCAGCCCCAGCATTTT.

This clone has only a few counts. The chain joins TRBV5-1 to TRBJ1-2, with 8 bases that match TRBD1. Trimming cost V 4 bases and J 5 bases; bases outside gene matches: 7. Germline V gene lookup returns CDR1 SGHRS and CDR2 YFSETQ. This CDR3 spans 14 amino acids. For the CDR3, the DNA is TGCGCCAGCAGCCCAGGGACAGGAAGTTATGGCTACACCTTC. Its protein is CASSPGTGSYGYTF.

This clone was detected only once. The chain employs TRBV19 and TRBJ2-1; 8 nucleotides line up with TRBD2. CDR1 and CDR2 (germline): LNHDA, SQIVND (reference sequence). Trimming cost V 1 base and J 4 bases; bases outside gene matches: 3. This CDR3 has 15 amino acids. CDR3 loop: CASSIAGGPYNEQFF. The CDR3, as DNA: TGTGCCAGTAGTATAGCGGGGGGGCCTTACAATGAGCAGTTCTTC.

This sequence joins TRBV2 and TRBJ1-1; D gene unclear. V lost 5 bases and J 7 bases, leaving 14 bases between the germline ends. From germline, CDR1 is SNHLY and CDR2 FYNNEI. The CDR3 runs to 13 residues. This CDR3 is CASSRGELHEAFF. In nucleotides, the CDR3 is TGTGCCAGCAGTCGAGGAGAATTGCATGAAGCTTTCTTT.